These 8 T cell receptor beta chains originate from one sample sequenced in a study of blood T cell repertoires in COVID-19. Only in-frame clones appear in the TCRdb table, and some are missing; sequencing was by immunoSEQ multiplex PCR. The sample holds some 80,000 clones, over 85% seen once. Material: peripheral blood. The receptors were sampled from a woman at least 80 years old with active or convalescent COVID-19.

The chain is built from TRBV19 and TRBJ2-1; D might be TRBD1 (6 bases). The CDR3 loop spans 15 amino acids. Germline loops: CDR1 LNHDA, CDR2 SQIVND (reference sequence). V was cut by 4 bases and J by 10 bases, with 20 bases left in between. The CDR3 coding sequence is TGTGCCAGTAGTACCCAATATCACTGGACAGACGAGCAGTTCTTC. Encoded protein: CASSTQYHWTDEQFF.

The chain has TRBV7-2 and TRBJ1-1, with TRBD1 matching 7 bases. Germline CDR1 SGHTA, CDR2 FQGNSA. CDR3 size: 13 residues. Germline trimming cut 8 bases from V and 0 bases from J; bases unmatched to any gene: 3. CDR3 region: CASERGLNTEAFF. The CDR3 DNA is TGTGCCAGCGAAAGGGGGCTGAACACTGAAGCTTTCTTT.

The J gene is TRBJ1-5, the V gene TRBV19, with 9 nucleotides matching TRBD1. The junction had 9 bases not matched to a gene; V was cut back by 5 bases and J by 4 bases. CDR1 is LNHDA and CDR2 is SQIVND in the germline V gene (reference sequence). The CDR3 consists of 16 residues. The CDR3 loop reads CASSPTDRGRNQPQHF. CDR3 in DNA: TGTGCCAGTAGTCCCACGGACAGGGGACGGAATCAGCCCCAGCATTTT.

The rearrangement uses TRBV14 and TRBJ1-2; no clear D. The length of the CDR3 is 14 residues. V was cut by 5 bases and J by 8 bases, with 18 bases left in between. Germline loops: CDR1 SGHDN, CDR2 FVKESK. Here the CDR3 DNA reads TGTGCCAGCAGCTCAGGAGCGGGTGGCGGGGGCTACACCTTC. Protein sequence: CASSSGAGGGGYTF.

The genes are TRBV19 and TRBJ2-3, with 7 nucleotides matching TRBD1. CDR3 length equals 14 residues. Looked up from germline, CDR1 is LNHDA and CDR2 is SQIVND (reference sequence). The junction had 9 bases not matched to a gene; V was cut back by 0 bases and J by 12 bases. CDR3 bases: TGTGCCAGTAGTATAGACCCCGGACAGGCTTTACAGTATTTT. Protein: CASSIDPGQALQYF.

J is TRBJ2-2 and V is TRBV3-1 (or the pseudogene TRBV3-2); TRBD1 matches 8 bases. J gave up 2 bases and V 5 bases, and 7 bases lay outside the gene matches. The V gene's germline CDR1 is LGHDT and CDR2 YNNKEL (reference sequence). CDR3 length: 16 amino acids. The CDR3 loop is CASSIGTGVNTGELFF. The CDR3 DNA follows: TGTGCCAGCAGCATAGGGACAGGTGTAAACACCGGGGAGCTGTTTTTT.

This rearrangement joins TRBV28 to TRBJ1-2, with TRBD1 matching over 9 bases. The CDR3 loop spans 15 amino acids. Germline V CDR1 and CDR2: MDHEN, SYDVKM. V lost 1 base to trimming and J lost 11 bases; unmatched junction nucleotides: 11. DNA of the CDR3: TGTGCCAGCAGTTTATATACAGGGGGCGCGATGAGGTACACCTTC. Translation: CASSLYTGGAMRYTF.

The CDR3 loop reads CATSDPGHGGEAFF. CDR3 DNA: TGTGCCACCAGTGACCCGGGACATGGGGGAGAAGCTTTCTTT. This sequence joins TRBV24-1 and TRBJ1-1; a weak D match, TRBD1 (6 bases). The CDR3 is made up of 14 amino acids. Deletions cut 4 bases from V and 8 bases from J, with 16 bases between. CDR1 is KGHDR and CDR2 is SFDVKD in the germline V gene.